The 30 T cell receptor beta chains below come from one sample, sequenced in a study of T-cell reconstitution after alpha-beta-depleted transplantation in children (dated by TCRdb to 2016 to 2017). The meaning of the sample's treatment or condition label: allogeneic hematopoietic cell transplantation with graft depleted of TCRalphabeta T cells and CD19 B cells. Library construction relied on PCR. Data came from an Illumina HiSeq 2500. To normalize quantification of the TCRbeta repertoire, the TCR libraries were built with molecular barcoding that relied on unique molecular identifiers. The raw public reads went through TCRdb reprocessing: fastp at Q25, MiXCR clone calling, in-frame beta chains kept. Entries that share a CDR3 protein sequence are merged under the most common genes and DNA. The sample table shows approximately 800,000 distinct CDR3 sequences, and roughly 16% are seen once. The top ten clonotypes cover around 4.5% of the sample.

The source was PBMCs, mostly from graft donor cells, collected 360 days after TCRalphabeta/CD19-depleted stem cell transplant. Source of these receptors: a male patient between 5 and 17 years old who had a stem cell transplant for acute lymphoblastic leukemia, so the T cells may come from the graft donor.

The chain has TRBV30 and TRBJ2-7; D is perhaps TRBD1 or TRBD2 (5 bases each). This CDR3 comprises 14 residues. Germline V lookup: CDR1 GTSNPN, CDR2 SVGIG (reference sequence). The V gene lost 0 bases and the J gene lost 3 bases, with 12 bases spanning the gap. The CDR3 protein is CAWSVNLGGYEQYF. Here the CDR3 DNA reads TGTGCCTGGAGTGTAAACCTTGGGGGCTACGAGCAGTACTTC.

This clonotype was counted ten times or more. The DNA for the CDR3 is TGCGCCAGCAGCTCCGCGGGAGGGCCGGGAAATGAGCAGTTCTTC. Translating it yields CASSSAGGPGNEQFF. The V gene is TRBV5-1, the J gene TRBJ2-1; 9 positions agree with TRBD2. The CDR3 loop spans 15 amino acids. V was pared by 3 bases and J by 7 bases, with 8 bases of the junction left unmatched. Per germline, CDR1 SGHRS and CDR2 YFSETQ.

The CDR3 loop reads CASSEGSGVETQYF. CDR3 DNA: TGTGCCAGCAGTGAGGGGTCAGGGGTAGAGACCCAGTACTTC. The rearrangement joins TRBV25-1 to TRBJ2-5; maybe TRBD1 (6 bases). V lost 3 bases, J lost 4 bases, and 12 bases lay in between. CDR3 length equals 14 residues. Germline-derived CDR1 and CDR2 are MGHDK and SYGVNS. Together with reference TRBV25-1 and TRBJ2-5, the CDR3 gives the full variable domain: EADIYQTPRYLVIGTGKKITLECSQTMGHDKMYWYQQDPGMELHLIHYSYGVNSTEKGDLSSESTVSRIRTEHFPLTLESARPSHTSQYLCASSEGSGVETQYFGPGTRLLVL.

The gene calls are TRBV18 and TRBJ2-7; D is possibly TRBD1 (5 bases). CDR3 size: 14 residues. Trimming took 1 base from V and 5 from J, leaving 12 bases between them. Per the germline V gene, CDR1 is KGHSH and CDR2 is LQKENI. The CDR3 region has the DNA TGTGCCAGCTCACCACGGCAGGGCACGGACGAGCAGTACTTC. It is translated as CASSPRQGTDEQYF. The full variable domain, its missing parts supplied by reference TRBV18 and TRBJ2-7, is NAGVMQNPRHLVRRRGQEARLRCSPMKGHSHVYWYRQLPEEGLKFMVYLQKENIIDESGMPKERFSAEFPKEGPSILRIQQVVRGDSAAYFCASSPRQGTDEQYFGPGTRLTVT.

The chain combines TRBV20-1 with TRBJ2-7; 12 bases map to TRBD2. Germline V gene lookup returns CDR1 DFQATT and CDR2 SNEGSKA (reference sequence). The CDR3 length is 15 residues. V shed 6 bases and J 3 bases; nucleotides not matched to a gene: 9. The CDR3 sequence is CSARPRTSGIYEQYF. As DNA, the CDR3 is TGCAGTGCCCGACCGCGGACTAGCGGGATCTACGAGCAGTACTTC.

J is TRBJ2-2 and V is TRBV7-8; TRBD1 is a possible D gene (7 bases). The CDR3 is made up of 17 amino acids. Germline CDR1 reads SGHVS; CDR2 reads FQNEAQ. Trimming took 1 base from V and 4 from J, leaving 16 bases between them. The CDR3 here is CASSLVAGQLSTGELFF. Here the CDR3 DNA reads TGTGCCAGCAGCTTAGTGGCGGGACAGCTATCCACCGGGGAGCTGTTTTTT.

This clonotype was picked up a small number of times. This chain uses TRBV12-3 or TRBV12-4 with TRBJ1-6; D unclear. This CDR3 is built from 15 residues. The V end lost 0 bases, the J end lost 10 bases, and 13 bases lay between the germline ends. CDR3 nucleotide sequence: TGTGCCAGCAGTTTAGCAAGCATCTTGGACTCACCCCTCCACTTT. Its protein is CASSLASILDSPLHF.

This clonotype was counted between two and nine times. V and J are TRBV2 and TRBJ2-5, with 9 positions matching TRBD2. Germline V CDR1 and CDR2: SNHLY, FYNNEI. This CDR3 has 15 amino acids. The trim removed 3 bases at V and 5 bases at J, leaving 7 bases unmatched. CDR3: CASSDGALAGETQYF. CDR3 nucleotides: TGTGCCAGCAGTGATGGTGCGCTAGCGGGGGAGACCCAGTACTTC.

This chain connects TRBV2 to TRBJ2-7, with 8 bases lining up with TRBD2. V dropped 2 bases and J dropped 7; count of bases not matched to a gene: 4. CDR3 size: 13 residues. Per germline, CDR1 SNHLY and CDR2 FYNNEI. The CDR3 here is CASSELLADEQYF. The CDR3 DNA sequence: TGTGCCAGCAGTGAACTACTAGCGGATGAGCAGTACTTC.

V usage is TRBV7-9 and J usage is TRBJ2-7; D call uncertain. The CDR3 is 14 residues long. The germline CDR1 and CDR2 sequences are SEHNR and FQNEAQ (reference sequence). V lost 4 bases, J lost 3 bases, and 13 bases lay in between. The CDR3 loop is CASSSVGAYYEQYF. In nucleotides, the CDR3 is TGTGCCAGCAGCTCCGTCGGAGCGTACTACGAGCAGTACTTC.

CDR3 nucleotide sequence: TGCGCCAGCCAAGGACAGGGGAAGATAAGCGGGGAGCTGTTTTTT. Protein: CASQGQGKISGELFF. J is TRBJ2-2 and V is TRBV10-1, with 9 positions matching TRBD1. CDR1 WNHNN and CDR2 SYGVQD come from the germline V gene (reference sequence). With V trimmed by 8 bases and J by 7 bases, 11 bases remained unmatched. This CDR3 comprises 15 residues.

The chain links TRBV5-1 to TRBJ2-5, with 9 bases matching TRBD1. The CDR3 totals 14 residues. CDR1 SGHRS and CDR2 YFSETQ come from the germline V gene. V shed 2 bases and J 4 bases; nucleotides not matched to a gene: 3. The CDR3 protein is CASSFKGQGETQYF. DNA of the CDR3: TGCGCCAGCAGCTTTAAGGGACAGGGAGAGACCCAGTACTTC.

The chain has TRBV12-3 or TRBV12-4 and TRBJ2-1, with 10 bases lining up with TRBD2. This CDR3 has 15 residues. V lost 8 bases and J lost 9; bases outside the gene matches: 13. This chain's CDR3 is CASVPLAGVLGEQFF. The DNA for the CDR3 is TGTGCCAGCGTTCCGCTAGCGGGAGTTCTTGGTGAGCAGTTCTTC.

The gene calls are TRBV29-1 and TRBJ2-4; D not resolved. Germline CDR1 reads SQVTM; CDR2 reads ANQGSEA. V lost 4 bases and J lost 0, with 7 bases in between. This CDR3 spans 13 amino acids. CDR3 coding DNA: TGCAGCGTTGCCCTGAGAGCCAAAAACATTCAGTACTTC. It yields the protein CSVALRAKNIQYF.

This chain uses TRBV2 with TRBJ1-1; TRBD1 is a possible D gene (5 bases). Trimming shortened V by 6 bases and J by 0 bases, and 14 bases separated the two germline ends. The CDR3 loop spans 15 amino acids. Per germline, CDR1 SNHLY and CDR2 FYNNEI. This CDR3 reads CASSHRFAMNTEAFF. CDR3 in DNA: TGTGCCAGCAGCCACAGGTTTGCCATGAACACTGAAGCTTTCTTT.

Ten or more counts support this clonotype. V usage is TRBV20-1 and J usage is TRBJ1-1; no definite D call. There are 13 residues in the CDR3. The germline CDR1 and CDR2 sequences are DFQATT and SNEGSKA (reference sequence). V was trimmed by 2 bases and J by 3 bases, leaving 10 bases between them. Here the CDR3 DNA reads TGCAGTGCTAGACACATATGGGACACTGAAGCTTTCTTT. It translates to CSARHIWDTEAFF.

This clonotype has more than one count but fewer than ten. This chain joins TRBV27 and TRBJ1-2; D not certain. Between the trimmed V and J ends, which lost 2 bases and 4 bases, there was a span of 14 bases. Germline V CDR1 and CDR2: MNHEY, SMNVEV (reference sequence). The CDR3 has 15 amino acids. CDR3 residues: CASSLKGRPSYGYTF. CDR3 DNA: TGTGCCAGCAGTTTAAAGGGCAGGCCTTCCTATGGCTACACCTTC.

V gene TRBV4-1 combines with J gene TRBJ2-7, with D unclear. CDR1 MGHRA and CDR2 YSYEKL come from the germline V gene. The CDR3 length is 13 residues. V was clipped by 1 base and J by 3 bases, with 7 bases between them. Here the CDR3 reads CASSQGWGYEQYF. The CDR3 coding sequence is TGCGCCAGCAGCCAAGGGTGGGGCTACGAGCAGTACTTC.

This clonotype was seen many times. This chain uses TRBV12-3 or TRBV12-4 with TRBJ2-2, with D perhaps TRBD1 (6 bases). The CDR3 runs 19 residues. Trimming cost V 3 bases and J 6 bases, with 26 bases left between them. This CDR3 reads CASSFRFSQGSIGAGELFF. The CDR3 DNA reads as TGTGCCAGCAGTTTTCGGTTTTCTCAGGGGTCAATCGGCGCCGGGGAGCTGTTTTTT.

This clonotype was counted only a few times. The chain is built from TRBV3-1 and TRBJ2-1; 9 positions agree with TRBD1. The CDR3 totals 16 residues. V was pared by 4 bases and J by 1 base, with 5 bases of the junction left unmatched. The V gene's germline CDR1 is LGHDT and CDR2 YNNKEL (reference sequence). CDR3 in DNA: TGTGCCAGCAGCCTTGGACAGGGGCAGTCCTACAATGAGCAGTTCTTC. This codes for CASSLGQGQSYNEQFF.

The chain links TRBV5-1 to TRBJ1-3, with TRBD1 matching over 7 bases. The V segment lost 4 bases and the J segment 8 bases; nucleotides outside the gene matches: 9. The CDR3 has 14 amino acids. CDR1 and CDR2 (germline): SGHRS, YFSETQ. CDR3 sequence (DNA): TGCGCCAGCAGCGTGGACAGGCCAGGGGACACCATATATTTT. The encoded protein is CASSVDRPGDTIYF. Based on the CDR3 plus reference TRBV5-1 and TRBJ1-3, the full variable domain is KAGVTQTPRYLIKTRGQQVTLSCSPISGHRSVSWYQQTPGQGLQFLFEYFSETQRNKGNFPGRFSGRQFSNSRSEMNVSTLELGDSALYLCASSVDRPGDTIYFGEGSWLTVV.

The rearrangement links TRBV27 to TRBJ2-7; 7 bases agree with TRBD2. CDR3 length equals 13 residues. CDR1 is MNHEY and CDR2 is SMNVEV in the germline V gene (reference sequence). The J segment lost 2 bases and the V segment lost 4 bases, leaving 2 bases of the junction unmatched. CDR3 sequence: CASSWTSTYEQYF. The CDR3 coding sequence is TGTGCCAGCAGTTGGACTAGTACCTACGAGCAGTACTTC.

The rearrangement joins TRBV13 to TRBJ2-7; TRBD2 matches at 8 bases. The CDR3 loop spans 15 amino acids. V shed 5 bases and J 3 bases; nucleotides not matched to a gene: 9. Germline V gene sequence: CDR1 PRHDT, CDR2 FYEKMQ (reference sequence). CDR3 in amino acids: CASSPTSETFYEQYF. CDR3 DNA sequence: TGTGCCAGCAGCCCGACTAGCGAGACATTCTACGAGCAGTACTTC.

The CDR3 is CASSVETSYEQYF. The CDR3 region has the DNA TGTGCCAGCAGCGTAGAAACATCGTACGAGCAGTACTTC. This chain joins TRBV9 and TRBJ2-7; D unclear. Trimming shortened V by 0 bases and J by 4 bases, and 8 bases separated the two germline ends. Germline V lookup: CDR1 SGDLS, CDR2 YYNGEE. The CDR3 spans 13 residues.

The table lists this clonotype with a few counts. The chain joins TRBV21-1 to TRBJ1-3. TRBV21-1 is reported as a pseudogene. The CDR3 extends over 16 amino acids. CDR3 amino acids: CASSKRGPGSGNTIYF. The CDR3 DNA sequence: TGTGCCAGCAGCAAAAGGGGCCCTGGCTCTGGAAACACCATATATTTT.

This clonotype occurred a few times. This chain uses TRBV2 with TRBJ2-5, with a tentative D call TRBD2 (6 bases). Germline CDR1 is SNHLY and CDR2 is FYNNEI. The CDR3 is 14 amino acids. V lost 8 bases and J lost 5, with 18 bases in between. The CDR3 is CASFFGGPGETQYF. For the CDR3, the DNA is TGTGCCAGCTTTTTTGGAGGGCCCGGGGAGACCCAGTACTTC.

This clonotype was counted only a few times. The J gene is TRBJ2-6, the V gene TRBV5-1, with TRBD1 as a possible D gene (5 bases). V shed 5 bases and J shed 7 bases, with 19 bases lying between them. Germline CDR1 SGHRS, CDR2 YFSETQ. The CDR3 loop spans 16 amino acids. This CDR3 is CASSPLQGWNANVLTF. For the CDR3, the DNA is TGCGCCAGCAGTCCTTTGCAGGGTTGGAACGCCAACGTCCTGACTTTC.

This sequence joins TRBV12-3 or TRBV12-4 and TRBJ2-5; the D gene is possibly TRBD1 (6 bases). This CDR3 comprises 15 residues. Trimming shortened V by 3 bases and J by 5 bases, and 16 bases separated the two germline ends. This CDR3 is CASSFEQGIYETQYF. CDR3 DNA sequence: TGTGCCAGCAGTTTCGAACAGGGAATTTACGAGACCCAGTACTTC.

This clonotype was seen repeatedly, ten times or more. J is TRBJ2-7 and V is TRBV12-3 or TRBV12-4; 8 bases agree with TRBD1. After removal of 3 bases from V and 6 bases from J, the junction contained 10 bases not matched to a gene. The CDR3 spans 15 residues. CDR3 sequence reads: CASSFLHQGAGEQYF. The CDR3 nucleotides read TGTGCCAGCAGTTTCCTGCATCAGGGGGCAGGCGAGCAGTACTTC.

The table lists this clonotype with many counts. The CDR3 loop is CSASRTPGRTDTQYF. As DNA, the CDR3 is TGCAGTGCTAGTAGAACCCCCGGGCGTACAGATACGCAGTATTTT. The chain uses TRBV20-1 and TRBJ2-3; D gene uncertain. Germline V gene sequence: CDR1 DFQATT, CDR2 SNEGSKA (reference sequence). The V end lost 3 bases, the J end lost 3 bases, and 16 bases lay between the germline ends. The CDR3 runs 15 residues.